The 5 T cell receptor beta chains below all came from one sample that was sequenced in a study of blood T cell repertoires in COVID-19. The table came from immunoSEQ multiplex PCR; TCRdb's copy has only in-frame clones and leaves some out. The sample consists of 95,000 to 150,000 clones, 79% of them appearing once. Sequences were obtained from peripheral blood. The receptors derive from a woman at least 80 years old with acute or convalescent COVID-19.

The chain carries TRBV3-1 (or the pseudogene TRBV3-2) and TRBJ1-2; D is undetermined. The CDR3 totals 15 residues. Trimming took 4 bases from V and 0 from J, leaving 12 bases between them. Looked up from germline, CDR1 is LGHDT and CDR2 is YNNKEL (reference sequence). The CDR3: CASSPSPPANYGYTF. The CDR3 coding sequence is TGTGCCAGCAGCCCCTCCCCCCCGGCTAACTATGGCTACACCTTC.

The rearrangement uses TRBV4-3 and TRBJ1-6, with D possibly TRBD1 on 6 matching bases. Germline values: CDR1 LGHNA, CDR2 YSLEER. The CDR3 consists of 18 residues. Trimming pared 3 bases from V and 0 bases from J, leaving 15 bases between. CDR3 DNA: TGCGCCAGCAGCCACGAAATTGGGACATACTCCTATAATTCACCCCTCCACTTT. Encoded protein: CASSHEIGTYSYNSPLHF.

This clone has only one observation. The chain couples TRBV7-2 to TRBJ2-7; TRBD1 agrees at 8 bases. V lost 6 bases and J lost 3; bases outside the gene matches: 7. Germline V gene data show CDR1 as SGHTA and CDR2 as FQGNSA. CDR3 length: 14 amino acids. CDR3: CASSFDRGGYEQYF. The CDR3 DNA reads TGTGCCAGCAGTTTCGACAGGGGTGGCTACGAGCAGTACTTC.

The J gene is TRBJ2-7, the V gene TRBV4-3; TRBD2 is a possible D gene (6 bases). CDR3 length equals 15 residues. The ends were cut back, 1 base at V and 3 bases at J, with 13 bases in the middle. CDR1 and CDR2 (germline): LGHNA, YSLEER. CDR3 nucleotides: TGCGCCAGCAGCCAAGTAGTGGGGGGAAACTACGAGCAGTACTTC. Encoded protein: CASSQVVGGNYEQYF.

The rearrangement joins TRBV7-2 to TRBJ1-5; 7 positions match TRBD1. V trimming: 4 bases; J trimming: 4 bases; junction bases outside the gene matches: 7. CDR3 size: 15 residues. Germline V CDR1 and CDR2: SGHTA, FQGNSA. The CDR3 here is CASSSAGQPNQPQHF. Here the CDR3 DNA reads TGTGCCAGCAGCTCAGCGGGACAGCCAAATCAGCCCCAGCATTTT.